This T cell receptor beta chain was identified in a study of T-cell reconstitution after alpha-beta-depleted transplantation in children. Findings of the study overall: Surviving recipient T cells and thymic progenitors underlay high day-60 TCRbeta diversity in some patients. Reported findings indicate that, about two months after transplant, alpha-beta T cells came from several hundred expanded clones, which were derived from non-depleted graft cells. It was newly produced T cells that mostly accounted for T-cell counts and diversity one year after transplant.

The TCRbeta library was prepared with unique molecular identifiers. TCRdb re-derived calls from the PCR reads in MiXCR, one entry per CDR3 protein. The data contain about 980,000 distinct CDR3 sequences, roughly 29% of them singletons. The CDR3 consists of 15 residues. Germline V CDR1 and CDR2: SGHVS, FQNEAQ. V lost 4 bases to trimming and J lost 2 bases, with 11 bases between them. Notes on this clonotype: Its matching antigen is unknown.

The TCR originated in a boy younger than two who had a stem cell transplant for SCID, so the T cells may come from the graft donor. The V and J genes are TRBV7-8 and TRBJ2-2; D perhaps matches TRBD2 (6 bases). Here the sequenced sample was PBMCs, mostly from graft donor cells, taken 360 days after TCRalphabeta/CD19-depleted stem cell transplant. CDR3 loop: CASSSGEANTGELFF. The DNA for the CDR3 is TGTGCCAGCAGCTCCGGGGAGGCTAACACCGGGGAGCTGTTTTTT.